The rows below give T cell receptor beta chains drawn from one sample of a study of human T cells and chemical hapten exposure. TCRdb recomputed calls from the RACE reads with MiXCR, one row per CDR3 protein. The sample yields some 300,000 distinct CDR3 sequences, 4.5% to 5.5% seen once. The starting material was whole blood, obtained in connection with sensitization to the hapten diphenylcyclopropenone (DPC). These TCRs come from a woman aged 18-35 years with alopecia areata. Some clones in this sample may be carry-over from other donors' samples. Each CDR3 is given with its conserved first and last residue. The order of the fields is D gene, V gene, J gene, clone size, CDR3 length, CDR3 protein, CDR3 DNA. A D gene is named only where the DNA matches it firmly. A clone size is listed for some rows: how often the clone was seen (once, few, many), or a class if it is expanded.

-	TRBV29-1	TRBJ1-2	many	14	CSVDVRNRGGGYTF	TGCAGCGTTGACGTTCGTAATAGAGGCGGTGGCTACACCTTC
-	TRBV12-3/TRBV12-4	TRBJ2-1	-	14	CASSTPTRGNEQFF	TGTGCCAGCAGTACCCCCACCCGCGGCAATGAGCAGTTCTTC
-	TRBV20-1	TRBJ1-1	many	14	CSARADRGYAEAFF	TGCAGTGCTAGAGCCGACCGAGGATACGCTGAAGCTTTCTTT
-	TRBV13	TRBJ1-1	many	14	CASSIGHLNTEAFF	TGTGCCAGCAGCATAGGACACCTGAACACTGAAGCTTTCTTT
-	TRBV18	TRBJ1-1	many	17	CASSRTGGRGMNTEAFF	TGTGCCAGCTCACGGACGGGAGGGCGGGGGATGAACACTGAAGCTTTCTTT
TRBD1	TRBV4-1	TRBJ2-1	-	15	CASSQTGVLYNEQFF	TGCGCCAGCAGCCAGACAGGGGTTCTCTACAATGAGCAGTTCTTC
-	TRBV2	TRBJ1-2	few	11	CASCRFYGYTF	TGTGCCAGCTGTCGGTTCTATGGCTACACCTTC
TRBD2	TRBV12-3/TRBV12-4	TRBJ2-2	few	17	CASSLVERGRNTGELFF	TGTGCCAGCAGTTTGGTCGAGCGGGGCAGGAACACCGGGGAGCTGTTTTTT
TRBD2	TRBV6-2/TRBV6-3	TRBJ2-1	many	15	CASSYGLAGGNEQFF	TGTGCCAGCAGTTACGGACTAGCGGGGGGCAATGAGCAGTTCTTC
TRBD1	TRBV18	TRBJ2-7	few	15	CASSPPGTEAYEQYF	TGTGCCAGCTCACCACCCGGGACAGAGGCCTACGAGCAGTACTTC
-	TRBV4-3	TRBJ2-1	-	16	CASSQKGTGGYNEQFF	TGCGCCAGCAGCCAAAAGGGAACAGGCGGCTACAATGAGCAGTTCTTC
-	TRBV15	TRBJ1-6	few	12	CATSRVPSPLHF	TGTGCCACCAGCAGAGTTCCCTCACCCCTCCACTTT
-	TRBV6-6	TRBJ1-1	few	14	CASSRASLNTEAFF	TGTGCCAGCAGCAGGGCGTCACTGAACACTGAAGCTTTCTTT
-	TRBV7-6	TRBJ1-1	-	13	CASSLGVRTEAFF	TGTGCCAGCAGCTTAGGGGTGCGGACTGAAGCTTTCTTT
-	TRBV5-1	TRBJ1-4	-	15	CASSSQGSTNEKLFF	TGCGCCAGCAGCAGCCAGGGGAGCACTAATGAAAAACTGTTTTTT
TRBD1	TRBV27	TRBJ1-5	-	16	CASSNGQGLHYQPQHF	TGTGCCAGCAGTAACGGACAGGGACTACATTATCAGCCCCAGCATTTT
-	TRBV12-3/TRBV12-4	TRBJ2-2	few	16	CASSTVEGKRSGELFF	TGTGCCAGCAGTACCGTCGAGGGAAAGAGATCCGGGGAGCTGTTTTTT
-	TRBV20-1	TRBJ2-7	many	14	CSARDSLSSYEQYF	TGCAGTGCTAGGGACTCCTTAAGCTCCTACGAGCAGTACTTC
TRBD1	TRBV20-1	TRBJ1-2	many	14	CSARYPGQGYGYTF	TGCAGTGCTAGGTACCCGGGACAGGGCTATGGCTACACCTTC
-	TRBV10-3	TRBJ1-6	many	14	CAIRAPGENSPLHF	TGTGCCATCAGGGCCCCAGGGGAGAATTCACCCCTCCACTTT
TRBD1	TRBV11-3	TRBJ2-1	-	16	CASSSYGTGSHNEQFF	TGTGCCAGCAGCTCTTACGGGACAGGGTCCCACAATGAGCAGTTCTTC
-	TRBV4-3	TRBJ2-7	few	15	CASSQDLGVADEQYF	TGCGCCAGCAGCCAAGACCTAGGGGTCGCTGACGAGCAGTACTTC
-	TRBV7-2	TRBJ1-2	-	14	CANTRGRGKDGYTF	TGTGCCAACACCCGGGGAAGGGGCAAAGATGGCTACACCTTC
TRBD1	TRBV7-8	TRBJ1-2	-	16	CASSSKTGVDNYGYTF	TGTGCCAGCAGCTCTAAGACAGGGGTCGATAACTATGGCTACACCTTC
-	TRBV6-5	TRBJ1-6	many	16	CASSYGTDPTNSPLHF	TGTGCCAGCAGTTACGGGACTGATCCAACGAATTCACCCCTCCACTTT
TRBD2	TRBV12-3/TRBV12-4	TRBJ2-5	-	17	CASSPTSGGARQETQYF	TGTGCCAGCAGCCCGACTAGCGGGGGGGCCCGGCAAGAGACCCAGTACTTC
TRBD2	TRBV4-2	TRBJ2-7	few	13	CASSAGAAYEQYF	TGTGCCAGTTCAGCGGGGGCCGCCTACGAGCAGTACTTC
-	TRBV7-9	TRBJ2-7	few	14	CASSTRDGGGEQYF	TGTGCCAGCAGCACCAGGGACGGAGGGGGCGAGCAGTACTTC
-	TRBV20-1	TRBJ2-7	-	15	CSARPPGIYSYEQYF	TGCAGTGCTAGACCACCCGGGATCTACTCCTACGAGCAGTACTTC
-	TRBV28	TRBJ2-7	-	14	CASWAGGQAYEQYF	TGTGCCAGCTGGGCCGGGGGCCAGGCCTACGAGCAGTACTTC
-	TRBV5-5	TRBJ2-3	many	14	CASSAITGTDTQYF	TGTGCCAGCAGCGCTATCACTGGGACAGATACGCAGTATTTT
-	TRBV12-5	TRBJ1-1	few	12	CASGLRPTEAFF	TGTGCTAGTGGTTTGCGGCCGACTGAAGCTTTCTTT
-	TRBV7-9	TRBJ2-3	few	15	CASSPDLTGTDTQYF	TGTGCCAGCAGCCCCGACCTCACAGGTACAGATACGCAGTATTTT
TRBD2	TRBV11-2	TRBJ2-5	-	16	CASSPRLAGYQETQYF	TGTGCCAGCAGCCCCCGACTAGCGGGGTATCAAGAGACCCAGTACTTC
-	TRBV7-3	TRBJ2-3	many	17	CASSLNAADYSTDTQYF	TGTGCCAGCAGCTTAAATGCCGCGGACTATAGCACAGATACGCAGTATTTT
-	TRBV7-2	TRBJ1-4	-	19	CASSFQTADWTALRGKLFF	TGTGCCAGCAGCTTCCAAACCGCTGACTGGACAGCTCTACGGGGAAAACTGTTTTTT
TRBD2	TRBV18	TRBJ2-7	-	15	CASSPTRGVSYEQYF	TGTGCCAGCTCACCCACGCGGGGGGTCTCCTACGAGCAGTACTTC
-	TRBV5-6	TRBJ2-3	many	15	CASSPRRQSTDTQYF	TGTGCCAGCAGCCCCCGTAGACAGAGCACAGATACGCAGTATTTT
-	TRBV10-3	TRBJ2-1	few	15	CAISESYLRGGEQFF	TGTGCCATCAGTGAGTCTTACCTAAGGGGTGGTGAGCAGTTCTTC
-	TRBV2	TRBJ2-5	few	12	CASRGLQETQYF	TGTGCCAGCAGGGGTCTCCAAGAGACCCAGTACTTC
TRBD2	TRBV27	TRBJ2-3	-	15	CASSLGLVGTDTQYF	TGTGCCAGCAGTTTAGGACTAGTCGGCACAGATACGCAGTATTTT
-	TRBV10-3	TRBJ1-1	few	14	CAISTGFGVTEAFF	TGTGCCATCAGCACAGGGTTTGGGGTCACTGAAGCTTTCTTT
-	TRBV9	TRBJ2-2	many	14	CASSVVTNTGELFF	TGTGCCAGCAGCGTAGTAACGAACACCGGGGAGCTGTTTTTT
TRBD2	TRBV11-2	TRBJ2-5	many	12	CAGRDSGETQYF	TGTGCCGGGAGGGACTCGGGAGAGACCCAGTACTTC
TRBD2	TRBV9	TRBJ2-3	many	15	CASSLSGGAKDTQYF	TGTGCCAGCAGCCTAAGCGGGGGGGCGAAAGATACGCAGTATTTT
TRBD1	TRBV2	TRBJ1-2	-	16	CASSETSAIGQGAHTF	TGTGCCAGCAGTGAAACATCAGCGATAGGACAGGGGGCCCACACCTTC
-	TRBV6-6	TRBJ2-3	few	15	CASSYFGGATDTQYF	TGTGCCAGCAGTTACTTTGGAGGGGCCACAGATACGCAGTATTTT
-	TRBV15	TRBJ1-4	-	13	CATSRGLSEKLFF	TGTGCCACCAGCAGAGGCCTGTCCGAAAAACTGTTTTTT
-	TRBV20-1	TRBJ2-7	-	11	CSAYTVGEQYF	TGCAGTGCTTATACCGTTGGCGAGCAGTACTTC
-	TRBV2	TRBJ2-1	many	13	CASSDWRRDEQFF	TGTGCCAGCAGTGATTGGAGGCGGGATGAGCAGTTCTTC
TRBD1	TRBV29-1	TRBJ2-1	many	14	CSTRTGGFQNEQFF	TGCAGCACAAGGACAGGGGGCTTCCAAAATGAGCAGTTCTTC
-	TRBV7-2	TRBJ2-5	many	14	CASSFLVTGETQYF	TGTGCCAGCAGCTTCCTTGTCACGGGGGAGACCCAGTACTTC
-	TRBV6-6	TRBJ2-3	-	12	CASSGPEDTQYF	TGTGCCAGTTCCGGGCCCGAGGATACGCAGTATTTT
TRBD2	TRBV7-8	TRBJ2-3	many	16	CASSPAGAGGLDTQYF	TGTGCCAGCAGCCCGGCGGGGGCGGGGGGGCTAGATACGCAGTATTTT
-	TRBV5-1	TRBJ2-7	many	14	CASSPVGGHYEQYF	TGCGCCAGCAGCCCGGTCGGGGGTCACTACGAGCAGTACTTC
-	TRBV27	TRBJ1-1	-	14	CASSPTSFRYEAFF	TGTGCCAGCAGTCCTACGAGCTTCCGTTATGAAGCTTTCTTT